The 19 T cell receptor beta chains in this list originate from one sample, sequenced in a study of T cell repertoires in cytomegalovirus infection. Their antigen targets remain unknown. TCRdb called the reads again in MiXCR, with one record for every CDR3 protein. The sample lists fewer than 200,000 distinct CDR3 sequences, approximately 21% occurring once. Sequencing was performed on CD8+ T cells from cultured PBMCs, taken from culture after CMV antigen stimulation. The receptor source for this set is a human donor in good health (CMV status not recorded). Some clones in this sample may be carry-over from other donors' samples.

This clonotype was counted a few times. The rearrangement joins TRBV12-3 or TRBV12-4 to TRBJ2-1, with D perhaps TRBD1 or TRBD2 (6 bases each). The CDR3 sequence is 14 residues long. V was clipped by 3 bases and J by 4 bases, with 10 bases between them. The CDR3 DNA follows: TGTGCCAGCAGTTTTAGGGGGGAGTACAATGAGCAGTTCTTC. Its protein product is CASSFRGEYNEQFF.

The sample holds a few counts of this clonotype. The chain joins TRBV7-9 to TRBJ2-2, with D possibly matching TRBD2 (8 bases). V was clipped by 7 bases and J by 6 bases, with 27 bases between them. This CDR3 is built from 18 residues. CDR1 and CDR2 from the germline V gene are SEHNR and FQNEAQ (reference sequence). The CDR3 DNA reads as TGTGCCAGCACCCTAGACAGGGTGGGACTAGTGGTCGCCGGGGAGCTGTTTTTT. This gives the protein CASTLDRVGLVVAGELFF. The entire variable domain, with the rest obtained from reference TRBV7-9 and TRBJ2-2, is as follows: DTGVSQNPRHKITKRGQNVTFRCDPISEHNRLYWYRQTLGQGPEFLTYFQNEAQLEKSRLLSDRFSAERPKGSFSTLEIQRTEQGDSAMYLCASTLDRVGLVVAGELFFGEGSRLTVL.

This clonotype showed up just a few times. The CDR3: CASRDYNEQFF. Written as DNA, the CDR3 is TGTGCCAGCAGGGACTACAATGAGCAGTTCTTC. The rearrangement uses TRBV2 and TRBJ2-1, with unresolved D. V dropped 6 bases and J dropped 3 bases, with 3 bases sitting between them. CDR3 length: 11 residues. Germline V gene sequence: CDR1 SNHLY, CDR2 FYNNEI.

This clonotype has just a few counts. This chain connects TRBV4-1 to TRBJ2-7, with 11 bases aligning to TRBD2. CDR1 is MGHRA, CDR2 YSYEKL, per germline. With V trimmed by 1 base and J by 0 bases, 5 bases remained unmatched. This CDR3 region has 17 residues. The CDR3 DNA follows: TGCGCCAGCAGCCAAGTAGGCCTAGCGGGGGGCTCCTACGAGCAGTACTTC. Residues: CASSQVGLAGGSYEQYF.

The chain uses TRBV9 and TRBJ1-2; D unclear. Germline CDR1 SGDLS, CDR2 YYNGEE. CDR3 length: 12 residues. V was shortened by 6 bases and J by 4 bases, with 10 bases between the two germline ends. The CDR3 DNA sequence: TGTGCCAGCACCTCGTTTCGCTATGGCTACACCTTC. Protein sequence: CASTSFRYGYTF.

The CDR3 is CASSSGGQRRQPQHF. The DNA for the CDR3 is TGTGCCAGCAGCTCAGGGGGGCAGCGAAGGCAGCCCCAGCATTTT. The V and J genes are TRBV7-9 and TRBJ1-5; 7 bases line up with TRBD1. CDR3 size: 15 residues. V lost 4 bases to trimming and J lost 7 bases; unmatched junction nucleotides: 10. Germline V gene sequence: CDR1 SEHNR, CDR2 FQNEAQ (reference sequence).

The V gene is TRBV30, the J gene TRBJ2-7; D gene unclear. V shed 5 bases and J shed 1 base, with 6 bases lying between them. Germline-derived CDR1 and CDR2 are GTSNPN and SVGIG (reference sequence). This CDR3 is 11 amino acids long. CDR3 in DNA: TGTGCCTGGGACACTTCCTACGAGCAGTACTTC. This translates into CAWDTSYEQYF.

The chain joins TRBV20-1 to TRBJ2-1; TRBD1 aligns across 8 bases. The CDR3 is 20 residues long. CDR1 is DFQATT, CDR2 SNEGSKA, per germline (reference sequence). The V gene end was trimmed by 2 bases and the J gene end by 2 bases; junction bases not matched to a gene: 20. CDR3 sequence: CSARRSTGEGEIWTYNEQFF. CDR3 DNA: TGCAGTGCTAGAAGATCGACAGGGGAAGGGGAAATATGGACCTACAATGAGCAGTTCTTC.

This clonotype appeared a few times. The chain carries TRBV6-2 or TRBV6-3 and TRBJ2-1, with D hard to call. The CDR3 runs 15 residues. Germline-derived CDR1 and CDR2 are MNHEY and SVGEGT. V shed 0 bases and J shed 8 bases, with 14 bases lying between them. The CDR3 coding sequence is TGTGCCAGCAGTTACTCGACCCCGCTGGTCTATGAGCAGTTCTTC. Protein: CASSYSTPLVYEQFF.

The rearrangement uses TRBV6-2 or TRBV6-3 and TRBJ1-5, with 12 nucleotides matching TRBD1. CDR1 and CDR2 (germline): MNHEY, SVGEGT. The J segment lost 6 bases and the V segment lost 0 bases, leaving 9 bases of the junction unmatched. The CDR3 contains 18 residues. CDR3 residues: CASSYSDRDRGQGQPQHF. For the CDR3, the DNA is TGTGCCAGCAGTTACTCGGACCGGGACAGGGGGCAGGGTCAGCCCCAGCATTTT.

V is TRBV6-2 or TRBV6-3 and J is TRBJ2-7, with 7 bases lining up with TRBD2. The germline V gene encodes CDR1 MNHEY and CDR2 SVGEGT. V lost 6 bases to trimming and J lost 2 bases; unmatched junction nucleotides: 7. The CDR3 has 14 residues. The CDR3 here is CASRVIGTTYEQYF. In DNA, the CDR3 is TGTGCCAGCAGGGTAATCGGGACTACCTACGAGCAGTACTTC.

The rearrangement uses TRBV7-9 and TRBJ2-1; 8 bases fit TRBD2. The germline V gene has CDR1 SEHNR and CDR2 FQNEAQ (reference sequence). Trimming at V came to 5 bases and at J to 3 bases, leaving 15 bases not matched to a gene. The CDR3 is made up of 18 amino acids. CDR3 sequence (DNA): TGTGCCAGCAGCCCCTCGCCAGGAGAGCGGGGGATCTACAATGAGCAGTTCTTC. Protein: CASSPSPGERGIYNEQFF.

This clonotype was detected only a few times. CDR3 sequence: CASSLLKTGQNTEAFF. DNA for the CDR3: TGTGCCAGCAGCTTACTAAAAACAGGGCAGAACACTGAAGCTTTCTTT. This chain uses TRBV11-2 with TRBJ1-1, with a tentative D call TRBD1 (6 bases). The CDR3 is 16 residues long. Trimming left V 2 bases short and J 1 base short, with 14 bases between. Germline V gives CDR1 SGHAT, CDR2 FQNNGV.

This chain links TRBV7-9 with TRBJ2-7, with D perhaps matching TRBD1 or TRBD2 (5 bases each). CDR3 length: 15 residues. In germline, CDR1 is SEHNR, CDR2 FQNEAQ (reference sequence). Trimming took off 8 bases at V and 2 bases at J, with 19 bases between the two ends. CDR3 in amino acids: CASALSLGGTYEQYF. In DNA form, the CDR3 reads TGTGCCAGCGCGCTCTCGCTTGGGGGAACCTACGAGCAGTACTTC.

J is TRBJ2-7 and V is TRBV5-1; 7 nucleotides align to TRBD1. CDR3 length: 14 residues. Looked up from germline, CDR1 is SGHRS and CDR2 is YFSETQ. With 1 base clipped from V and 6 bases from J, the junction kept 7 bases outside the gene matches. This CDR3 reads CASSLTGVYFEQYF. The CDR3 coding sequence is TGCGCCAGCAGCTTGACAGGGGTATATTTCGAGCAGTACTTC.

The table lists this clonotype with a few counts. The rearrangement uses TRBV11-2 and TRBJ2-7, with a tentative D call TRBD1 (6 bases). The length of the CDR3 is 13 residues. The V gene's germline CDR1 is SGHAT and CDR2 FQNNGV. Trimming took 6 bases from V and 0 from J, leaving 9 bases between them. CDR3 amino acids: CASRDSDSYEQYF. In DNA, the CDR3 is TGTGCCAGCAGGGACAGCGACTCCTACGAGCAGTACTTC. Full variable domain (rest looked up from reference TRBV11-2 and TRBJ2-7): EAGVAQSPRYKIIEKRQSVAFWCNPISGHATLYWYQQILGQGPKLLIQFQNNGVVDDSQLPKDRFSAERLKGVDSTLKIQPAKLEDSAVYLCASRDSDSYEQYFGPGTRLTVT.

This clonotype has just one count. The chain has TRBV7-2 and TRBJ1-5; tentatively, D is TRBD1 (5 bases). Trimming took off 4 bases at V and 6 bases at J, with 10 bases between the two ends. The CDR3 is made up of 13 amino acids. Germline V gives CDR1 SGHTA, CDR2 FQGNSA. As DNA, the CDR3 is TGTGCCAGCAGCTCAGGGAACGGTCAGCCCCAGCATTTT. This encodes CASSSGNGQPQHF.

This rearrangement joins TRBV7-2 to TRBJ1-1, with 7 nucleotides matching TRBD1. Germline CDR1 SGHTA, CDR2 FQGNSA. The CDR3 runs 14 residues. V trimming: 2 bases; J trimming: 3 bases; junction bases outside the gene matches: 3. This chain's CDR3 is CASSLNQGDTEAFF. CDR3 nucleotides: TGTGCCAGCAGCTTAAATCAGGGGGACACTGAAGCTTTCTTT.

This clonotype was counted between two and nine times. The chain uses TRBV12-3 or TRBV12-4 and TRBJ1-2, with TRBD1 identical over 7 bases. This CDR3 region has 14 residues. The J segment lost 5 bases and the V segment lost 5 bases, leaving 8 bases of the junction unmatched. This CDR3 reads CASSPLPTGYGYTF. The CDR3 DNA is TGTGCCAGCAGTCCACTCCCGACAGGGTATGGCTACACCTTC.